This T cell receptor (beta chain) was sequenced in a study of blood T cell repertoires in COVID-19. Across the study: PBMCs, B-cell-depleted T cells, or T cells provided the cDNA or gDNA that made up the material.

The repertoire was sequenced with immunoSEQ multiplex PCR; TCRdb's copy has only in-frame clones and lacks some. The table records about 250,000 clones, just under 90% of them present only once. The CDR3 is 15 amino acids. CDR1 and CDR2 from the germline V gene are ENHRY and SYGVKD. A word on this clone: At one end, the junction sequence differs from germline, possibly due to a read error.

Participants' reported clinical history set cohort assignment. Sequencing input: PBMCs or T cells enriched from blood (not recorded which). The clonotype was recovered from a woman under 40 with acute COVID-19. This chain links TRBV10-3 with TRBJ1-4, with 7 bases matching TRBD1. In DNA, the CDR3 is TGTGCCATCAGTGAGTCAAGGGACAGTTCCTCCCTAACGATTTTT. This gives the protein CAISESRDSSSLTIF.